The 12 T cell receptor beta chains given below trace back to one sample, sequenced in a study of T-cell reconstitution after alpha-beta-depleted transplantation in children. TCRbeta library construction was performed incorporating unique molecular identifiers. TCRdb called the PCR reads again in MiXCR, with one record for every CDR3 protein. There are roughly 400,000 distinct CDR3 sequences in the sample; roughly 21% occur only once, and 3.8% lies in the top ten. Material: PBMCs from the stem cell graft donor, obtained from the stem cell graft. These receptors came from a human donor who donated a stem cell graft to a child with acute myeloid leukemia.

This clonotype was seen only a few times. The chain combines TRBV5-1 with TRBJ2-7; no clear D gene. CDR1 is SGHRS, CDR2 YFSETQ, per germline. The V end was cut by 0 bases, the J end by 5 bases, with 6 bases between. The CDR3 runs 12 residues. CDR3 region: CASSLVGHEQYF. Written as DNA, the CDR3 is TGCGCCAGCAGCTTGGTTGGCCACGAGCAGTACTTC. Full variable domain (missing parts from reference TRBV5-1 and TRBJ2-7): KAGVTQTPRYLIKTRGQQVTLSCSPISGHRSVSWYQQTPGQGLQFLFEYFSETQRNKGNFPGRFSGRQFSNSRSEMNVSTLELGDSALYLCASSLVGHEQYFGPGTRLTVT.

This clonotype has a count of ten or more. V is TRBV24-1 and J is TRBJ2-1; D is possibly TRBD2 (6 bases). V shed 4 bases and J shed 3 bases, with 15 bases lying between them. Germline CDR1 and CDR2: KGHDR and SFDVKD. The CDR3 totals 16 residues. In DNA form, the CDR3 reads TGTGCCACCAGTGAATCCGGGACTGCATTCTACAATGAGCAGTTCTTC. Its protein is CATSESGTAFYNEQFF.

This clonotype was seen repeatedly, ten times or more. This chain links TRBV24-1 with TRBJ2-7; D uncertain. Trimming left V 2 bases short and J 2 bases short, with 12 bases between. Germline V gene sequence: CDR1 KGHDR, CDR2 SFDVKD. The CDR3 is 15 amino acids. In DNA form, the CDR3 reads TGTGCCACCAGTGATTCAAAAGGATCCACCTACGAGCAGTACTTC. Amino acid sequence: CATSDSKGSTYEQYF.

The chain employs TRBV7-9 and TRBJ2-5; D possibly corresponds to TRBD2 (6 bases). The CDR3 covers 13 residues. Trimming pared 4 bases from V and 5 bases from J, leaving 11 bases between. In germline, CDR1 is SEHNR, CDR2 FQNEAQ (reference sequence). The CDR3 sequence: CASSSRGMETQYF. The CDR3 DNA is TGTGCCAGCAGCTCGCGCGGGATGGAGACCCAGTACTTC.

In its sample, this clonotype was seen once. CDR3 in DNA: TGCGCCAGCAGCGGGTTAACAGGAAACCTCTACAATGAGCAGTTCTTC. It is translated as CASSGLTGNLYNEQFF. The chain recombines TRBV5-1 with TRBJ2-1; D perhaps matches TRBD1 (5 bases). Germline CDR1 SGHRS, CDR2 YFSETQ. V was cut by 4 bases and J by 3 bases, with 17 bases left in between. This CDR3 is 16 amino acids long.

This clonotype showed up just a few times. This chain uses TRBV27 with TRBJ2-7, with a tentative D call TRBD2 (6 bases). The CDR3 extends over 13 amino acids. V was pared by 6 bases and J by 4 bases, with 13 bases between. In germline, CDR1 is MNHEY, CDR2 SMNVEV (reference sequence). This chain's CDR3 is CASRGDGRYEQYF. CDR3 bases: TGTGCCAGCAGGGGGGACGGGAGATACGAGCAGTACTTC.

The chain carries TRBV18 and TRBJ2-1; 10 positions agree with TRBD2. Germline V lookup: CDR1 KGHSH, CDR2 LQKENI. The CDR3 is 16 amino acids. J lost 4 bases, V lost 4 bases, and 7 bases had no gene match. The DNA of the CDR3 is TGTGCCAGCTCACAAAGACTAGCGGGCCATTACAATGAGCAGTTCTTC. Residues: CASSQRLAGHYNEQFF.

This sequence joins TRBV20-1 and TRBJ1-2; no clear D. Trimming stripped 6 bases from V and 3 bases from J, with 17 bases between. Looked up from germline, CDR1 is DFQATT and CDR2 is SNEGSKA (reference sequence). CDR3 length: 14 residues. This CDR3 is CSAEVSGSHYGYTF. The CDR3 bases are TGCAGTGCCGAGGTCTCGGGATCCCACTATGGCTACACCTTC.

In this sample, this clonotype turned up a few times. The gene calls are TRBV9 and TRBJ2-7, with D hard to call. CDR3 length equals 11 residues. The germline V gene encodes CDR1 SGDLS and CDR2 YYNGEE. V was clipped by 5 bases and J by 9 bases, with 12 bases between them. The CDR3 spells CASSSLSGQYF. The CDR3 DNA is TGTGCCAGCAGTTCCCTATCAGGGCAGTACTTC. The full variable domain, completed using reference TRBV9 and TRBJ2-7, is DSGVTQTPKHLITATGQRVTLRCSPRSGDLSVYWYQQSLDQGLQFLIQYYNGEERAKGNILERFSAQQFPDLHSELNLSSLELGDSALYFCASSSLSGQYFGPGTRLTVT.

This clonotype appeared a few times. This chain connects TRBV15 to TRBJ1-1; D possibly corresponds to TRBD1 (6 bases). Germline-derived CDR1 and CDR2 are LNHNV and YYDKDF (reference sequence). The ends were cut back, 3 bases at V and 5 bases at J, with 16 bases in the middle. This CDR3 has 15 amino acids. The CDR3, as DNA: TGTGCCACCAGCAGCGCCTGGGGGGGCACGACTGAAGCTTTCTTT. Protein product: CATSSAWGGTTEAFF.

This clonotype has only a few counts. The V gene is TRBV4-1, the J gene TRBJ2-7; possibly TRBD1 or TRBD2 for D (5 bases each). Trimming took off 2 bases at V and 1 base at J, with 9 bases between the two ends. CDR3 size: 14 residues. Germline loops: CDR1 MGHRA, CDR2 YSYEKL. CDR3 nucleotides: TGCGCCAGCAGCCAACGGGACGCATCCTACGAGCAGTACTTC. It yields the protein CASSQRDASYEQYF.

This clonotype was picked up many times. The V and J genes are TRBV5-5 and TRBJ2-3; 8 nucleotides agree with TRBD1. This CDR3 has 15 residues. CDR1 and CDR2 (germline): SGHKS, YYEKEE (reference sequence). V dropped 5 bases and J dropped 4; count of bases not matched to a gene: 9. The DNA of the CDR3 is TGTGCCAGCAGATGGGACAGGCCCGGGGCAGATACGCAGTATTTT. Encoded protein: CASRWDRPGADTQYF.